This T cell receptor beta chain was captured by sequencing in a study of blood T cell repertoires in COVID-19. The overall study: T cells, B-cell-depleted T cells, or PBMCs provided the cDNA or gDNA that served as material.

In its sample, this clone was seen a few times. The CDR3 has 14 amino acids. Germline V gene sequence: CDR1 MNHEY, CDR2 SVGAGI. The V end lost 3 bases, the J end lost 10 bases, and 16 bases lay between the germline ends. Some clones are missing from TCRdb's copy, which holds only in-frame ones; the method was immunoSEQ multiplex PCR. Among about 190,000 clones listed, over 75% were seen once. Sequenced sample: peripheral blood. This TCR was recovered from a woman between 40 and 55 years old who had recovered from COVID-19. This chain links TRBV6-5 with TRBJ2-1; a weak D match, TRBD1 (6 bases). The CDR3 spells CASSYYPGESEQFF. The CDR3 region has the DNA TGTGCCAGCAGTTATTACCCAGGGGAATCGGAGCAGTTCTTC.